This T cell receptor beta chain was obtained from a study of blood T cell repertoires in COVID-19. CDR3 length: 15 amino acids. Per the germline V gene, CDR1 is ENHRY and CDR2 is SYGVKD. Trimming took 7 bases from V and 4 from J; bases not matched to a gene: 5. Participants were aged about 18 to 89 years from 20 to 30 US areas. Participants were placed into cohorts based on the clinical history they reported. Individuals in the exposed group had encountered a COVID-19 case within 2 weeks preceding study entry. In the source study's methods: Counts of nucleated cells, estimated from reference gene primer amplification, were obtained. Some clones are missing from TCRdb's copy, which holds only in-frame ones; the method was immunoSEQ multiplex PCR. D and trimming come from the DNA, and the V and J calls and clone size come from that table. The sample shows a few hundred thousand clones, 70% to 90% of them seen only once.

This TCR derives from a woman in her 50s who had been exposed to COVID-19. The specimen was PBMCs or T cells enriched from blood (not recorded which). The V gene is TRBV10-3, the J gene TRBJ2-1; the match to TRBD2 covers 12 bases. The CDR3 sequence: CAINTGTSGYNEQFF. CDR3 DNA: TGTGCCATCAACACCGGGACTAGCGGGTACAATGAGCAGTTCTTC.